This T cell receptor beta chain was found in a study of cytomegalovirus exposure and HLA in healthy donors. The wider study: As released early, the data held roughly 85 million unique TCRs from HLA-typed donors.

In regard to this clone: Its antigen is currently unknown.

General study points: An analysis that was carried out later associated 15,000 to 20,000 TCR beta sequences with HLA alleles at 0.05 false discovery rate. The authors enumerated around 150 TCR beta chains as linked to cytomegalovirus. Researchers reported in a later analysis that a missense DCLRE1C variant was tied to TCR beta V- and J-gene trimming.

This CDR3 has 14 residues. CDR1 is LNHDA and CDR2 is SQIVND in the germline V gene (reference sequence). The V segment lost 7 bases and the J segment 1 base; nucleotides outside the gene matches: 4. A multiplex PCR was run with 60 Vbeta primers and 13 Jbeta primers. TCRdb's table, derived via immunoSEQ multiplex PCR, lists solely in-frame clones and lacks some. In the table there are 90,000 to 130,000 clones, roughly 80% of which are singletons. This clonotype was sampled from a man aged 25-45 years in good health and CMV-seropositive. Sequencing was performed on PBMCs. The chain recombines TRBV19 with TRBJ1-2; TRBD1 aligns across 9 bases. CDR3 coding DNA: TGTGCCAGTAAGACAGGGGGAGATAACTATGGCTACACCTTC. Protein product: CASKTGGDNYGYTF.